These 21 T cell receptor beta chains were sequenced from one sample in a study of shared clonotypes between healthy human individuals. The assay was immunoSEQ multiplex PCR, and TCRdb's table has in-frame clones only and misses some. The sample carries a few million clones, more than 85% recorded once. The sequenced material came from naive CD4+ T cells from PBMCs. Subset in this sample: CD45RA+ positively selected. Every receptor here comes from a young man in good health. Some clones in this sample may be carry-over from other donors' samples.

V usage is TRBV6-5 and J usage is TRBJ1-1; D is perhaps TRBD1 (6 bases). Germline V gene sequence: CDR1 MNHEY, CDR2 SVGAGI. The CDR3 length is 15 residues. Trimming cost V 6 bases and J 1 base, with 15 bases left between them. The CDR3 nucleotides are TGTGCCAGCAGCCCCGGGGGGGCAGGGAACACTGAAGCTTTCTTT. Protein: CASSPGGAGNTEAFF.

V and J are TRBV5-1 and TRBJ2-1, with 12 bases identical to TRBD2. Germline values: CDR1 SGHRS, CDR2 YFSETQ. The CDR3 covers 16 residues. J was trimmed by 6 bases and V by 0 bases; bases with no gene match: 4. CDR3 region: CASSLVLAGGANEQFF. The CDR3 DNA reads as TGCGCCAGCAGCTTGGTTCTAGCGGGAGGGGCCAATGAGCAGTTCTTC.

In its sample, this clone was seen once. This sequence joins TRBV11-2 and TRBJ2-7; 8 positions match TRBD1. The CDR3 loop spans 16 amino acids. Germline V gene sequence: CDR1 SGHAT, CDR2 FQNNGV. With 1 base clipped from V and 4 bases from J, the junction kept 9 bases outside the gene matches. DNA for the CDR3: TGTGCCAGCAGCTTAGGACGGGACAGGTTGGGTTACGAGCAGTACTTC. The encoded protein is CASSLGRDRLGYEQYF.

The chain uses TRBV10-1 and TRBJ2-1, with a weak D call TRBD2 (7 bases). Germline CDR1 is WNHNN and CDR2 is SYGVQD (reference sequence). This CDR3 comprises 17 residues. Trimming took 1 base from V and 8 from J, leaving 21 bases between them. This CDR3 is CASSELWTRGLWYEQFF. The CDR3 coding sequence is TGCGCCAGCAGTGAGTTATGGACTAGGGGGTTGTGGTATGAGCAGTTCTTC.

Details on this clone: The same CDR3 also results from other DNA sequences found in this sample. V gene TRBV5-4 combines with J gene TRBJ2-5; TRBD1 agrees at 9 bases. Per the germline V gene, CDR1 is SGHNT and CDR2 is YYREEE (reference sequence). Trimming cost V 4 bases and J 4 bases; bases outside gene matches: 5. The CDR3 runs 14 residues. The CDR3 coding sequence is TGTGCCAGCAGCCCACAGGGGGCTAGAGAGACCCAGTACTTC. Encoded protein: CASSPQGARETQYF.

This clone was observed once. The chain links TRBV6-1 to TRBJ2-5; 10 nucleotides align to TRBD1. CDR1 is MNHNS and CDR2 is SASEGT in the germline V gene. CDR3 size: 14 residues. The J segment lost 5 bases and the V segment lost 8 bases, leaving 8 bases of the junction unmatched. The CDR3 region is CASFVTGGQETQYF. The CDR3 DNA reads as TGTGCCAGCTTTGTGACAGGGGGCCAGGAGACCCAGTACTTC.

About this clone: Germline is not matched at one junction end, which may reflect a read error. The chain's CDR3 is CASSLAVTYEQYF. CDR3 DNA sequence: TGTGCCAGCAGCCTAGCGGTTACCTACGAGCAGTACTTC. The chain combines TRBV7-2 with TRBJ2-7; 7 bases fit TRBD2. The CDR3 covers 13 residues. The germline V gene encodes CDR1 SGHTA and CDR2 FQGNSA.

The chain is built from TRBV5-4 and TRBJ2-5; unclear D gene. Per germline, CDR1 SGHNT and CDR2 YYREEE (reference sequence). The V end was cut by 3 bases, the J end by 7 bases, with 10 bases between. The CDR3 length is 12 residues. CDR3 coding DNA: TGTGCCAGCAGCTCCCCCCCTGGGACCCAGTACTTC. Translated, it gives CASSSPPGTQYF.

The rearrangement links TRBV21-1 to TRBJ2-7. TRBV21-1 is labeled a pseudogene. The CDR3 sequence is 14 residues long. The CDR3 loop is CASSKGPGTGEQYF. The CDR3 DNA follows: TGTGCCAGCAGCAAAGGTCCAGGGACGGGTGAGCAGTACTTC.

The chain uses TRBV5-4 and TRBJ2-5; D unresolved. The V end lost 0 bases, the J end lost 1 base, and 4 bases lay between the germline ends. Germline CDR1 is SGHNT and CDR2 is YYREEE (reference sequence). The CDR3 is made up of 13 amino acids. The CDR3 DNA reads as TGTGCCAGCAGCTTGGTCGTCCAAGAGACCCAGTACTTC. Its protein is CASSLVVQETQYF.

This clone showed up just once. The chain couples TRBV13 to TRBJ2-5, with 12 bases that match TRBD2. The CDR3 sequence is 17 residues long. The ends lost 5 bases at V and 7 bases at J; junction bases unmatched: 14. The germline gives CDR1 PRHDT, CDR2 FYEKMQ (reference sequence). The CDR3 nucleotides are TGTGCCAGCAGCCCTACCGGACTAGCGGGAACTAGAGGGACCCAGTACTTC. This encodes CASSPTGLAGTRGTQYF.

This chain links TRBV18 with TRBJ2-7; 8 nucleotides match TRBD1. The CDR3 runs 13 residues. From germline, CDR1 is KGHSH and CDR2 LQKENI. V was pared by 4 bases and J by 7 bases, with 6 bases of the junction left unmatched. The CDR3 reads CASSHDRGREQYF. DNA of the CDR3: TGTGCCAGCTCACATGACAGGGGCCGAGAGCAGTACTTC. The entire variable domain, with the rest obtained from reference TRBV18 and TRBJ2-7, is as follows: NAGVMQNPRHLVRRRGQEARLRCSPMKGHSHVYWYRQLPEEGLKFMVYLQKENIIDESGMPKERFSAEFPKEGPSILRIQQVVRGDSAAYFCASSHDRGREQYFGPGTRLTVT.

Comment on this clone: The sample carries other DNA sequences with the same CDR3. The rearrangement uses TRBV4-3 and TRBJ1-1; D gene unclear. This CDR3 has 13 residues. Per germline, CDR1 LGHNA and CDR2 YSLEER. Trimming stripped 0 bases from V and 1 base from J, with 3 bases between. DNA of the CDR3: TGCGCCAGCAGCCAAGATGGGAACACTGAAGCTTTCTTT. Translation: CASSQDGNTEAFF.

The chain is built from TRBV7-9 and TRBJ1-2; 8 positions agree with TRBD1. This CDR3 is 15 amino acids long. Trimming took 3 bases from V and 8 from J; bases not matched to a gene: 11. CDR1 SEHNR and CDR2 FQNEAQ come from the germline V gene (reference sequence). In nucleotides, the CDR3 is TGTGCCAGCAGCTTTTCGGCAGGGGGCGGAGGAGGCTACACCTTC. This translates into CASSFSAGGGGGYTF.

This chain uses TRBV9 with TRBJ2-5, with D possibly matching TRBD2 (7 bases). The V end was cut by 1 base, the J end by 2 bases, with 15 bases between. CDR1 and CDR2 from the germline V gene are SGDLS and YYNGEE. The CDR3 has 16 residues. The CDR3 bases are TGTGCCAGCAGCGTATCCGGGGGGCGCGGGCAAGAGACCCAGTACTTC. As protein: CASSVSGGRGQETQYF.

In DNA form, the CDR3 reads TGTGCCAGCAGCTTCCGGGACAGGGTGCAGGAAAAACTGTTTTTT. It is translated as CASSFRDRVQEKLFF. The rearrangement joins TRBV5-6 to TRBJ1-4; TRBD1 agrees at 9 bases. Germline CDR1 is SGHDT and CDR2 is YYEEEE. The CDR3 loop spans 15 amino acids. The V and J ends lost 2 bases and 8 bases, in that order; junction bases with no gene match: 7.

The chain's CDR3 is CAWSVVRTARSSGNTIYF. The CDR3 bases are TGTGCCTGGAGTGTGGTTAGAACAGCACGTAGCTCTGGAAACACCATATATTTT. This chain connects TRBV30 to TRBJ1-3; D unresolved. Trimming removed 0 bases at V and 0 bases at J, with 18 bases between. Germline values: CDR1 GTSNPN, CDR2 SVGIG (reference sequence). The CDR3 length is 18 residues. Complete variable domain (other parts from reference TRBV30 and TRBJ1-3): SQTIHQWPATLVQPVGSPLSLECTVEGTSNPNLYWYRQAAGRGLQLLFYSVGIGQISSEVPQNLSASRPQDRQFILSSKKLLLSDSGFYLCAWSVVRTARSSGNTIYFGEGSWLTVV.

Comment on this clone: One junction end disagrees with the germline gene, perhaps due to a read error. The rearrangement uses TRBV2 and TRBJ1-3; no clear D gene. CDR3 length: 15 residues. The germline gives CDR1 SNHLY, CDR2 FYNNEI. The CDR3 protein is CASSEGLTRRNAIYF. CDR3 nucleotide sequence: TGTGCCAGCAGTGAAGGGCTTACGCGACGAAACGCCATATATTTT.

This chain joins TRBV9 and TRBJ2-1, with D uncertain. V gave up 2 bases and J gave up 1 base, with 7 bases separating them. CDR3 size: 14 residues. CDR1 SGDLS and CDR2 YYNGEE come from the germline V gene. Here the CDR3 reads CASSVGFSYNEQFF. CDR3 bases: TGTGCCAGCAGCGTCGGCTTTTCCTACAATGAGCAGTTCTTC.

The rearrangement joins TRBV28 to TRBJ2-7; no clear D gene. Germline lookup yields CDR1 MDHEN and CDR2 SYDVKM. The CDR3 has 16 residues. The V end lost 2 bases, the J end lost 6 bases, and 20 bases lay between the germline ends. The CDR3 is CASSLVGATSRFEQYF. The CDR3 DNA reads TGTGCCAGCAGTTTAGTGGGCGCCACATCTAGGTTCGAGCAGTACTTC. Full variable domain (missing parts from reference TRBV28 and TRBJ2-7): DVKVTQSSRYLVKRTGEKVFLECVQDMDHENMFWYRQDPGLGLRLIYFSYDVKMKEKGDIPEGYSVSREKKERFSLILESASTNQTSMYLCASSLVGATSRFEQYFGPGTRLTVT.

This clone was counted a single time. Relative to the germline gene, one junction end is altered; a read error may explain this. The rearrangement uses TRBV2 and TRBJ2-2, with D hard to call. The CDR3 extends over 15 amino acids. CDR1 SNHLY and CDR2 FYNNEI come from the germline V gene. CDR3 sequence: CASSEAGINTGELFF. The CDR3 DNA sequence: TGTGCCAGCAGCGAAGCAGGCATAAACACCGGGGAGCTGTTTTTT.